This passage covers 6 T cell receptor beta chains from one sample sequenced in a study of prognosis after radiotherapy for stage I lung cancer. Template was genomic DNA; TCR beta CDR3 amplified in two multiplex PCR rounds. Initially, in first-round PCR, primers specific to each TRBV and TRBJ gene were used. TCRdb passed the multiplex PCR reads through MiXCR, listing each CDR3 protein once. The sample lists some 15,000 distinct CDR3 sequences; 25% to 35% were seen once. The sample here was PBMCs, taken before or after stereotactic body radiation therapy (not recorded which). Source of these receptors: a donor over 45 with non-small cell lung cancer.

This clonotype was counted many times. The chain links TRBV20-1 to TRBJ1-5, with a tentative D call TRBD1 (5 bases). The CDR3 covers 12 residues. The germline V and J ends were trimmed by 3 bases and 5 bases, with 8 bases remaining between them. Germline V gives CDR1 DFQATT, CDR2 SNEGSKA (reference sequence). CDR3 sequence reads: CSASRGYQPQHF. As DNA, the CDR3 is TGCAGTGCTAGTCGGGGGTATCAGCCCCAGCATTTT.

This clonotype has a count of ten or more. The rearrangement joins TRBV15 to TRBJ1-3; 9 positions match TRBD1. V dropped 3 bases and J dropped 4; count of bases not matched to a gene: 4. From germline, CDR1 is LNHNV and CDR2 YYDKDF (reference sequence). The CDR3 is 15 residues long. As DNA, the CDR3 is TGTGCCACCAGCAGGGACAGGGGCACCGGAAACACCATATATTTT. Translated: CATSRDRGTGNTIYF.

This clonotype was counted many times. This chain joins TRBV7-9 and TRBJ2-7; 7 bases align to TRBD1. J gave up 0 bases and V 5 bases, and 4 bases lay outside the gene matches. The CDR3 totals 14 residues. Germline CDR1 reads SEHNR; CDR2 reads FQNEAQ (reference sequence). CDR3 sequence: CASSLGQNSYEQYF. The DNA for the CDR3 is TGTGCCAGCAGCCTGGGACAGAACTCCTACGAGCAGTACTTC.

This clonotype was seen repeatedly, ten times or more. A read error is possible here, since a much larger clone lies one base away. The chain couples TRBV28 to TRBJ2-7; 7 bases map to TRBD2. Looked up from germline, CDR1 is MDHEN and CDR2 is SYDVKM. The CDR3 runs 15 residues. This CDR3 is CASSSMGLSRDERYF. Here the CDR3 DNA reads TGTGCCAGCAGTTCCATGGGACTAAGCCGGGACGAGCGGTACTTC.

A note on this clonotype: The junction shows a germline mismatch at one end, possibly a read error. The chain links TRBV15 to TRBJ1-2; 11 positions agree with TRBD1. Germline CDR1 reads LNHNV; CDR2 reads YYDKDF (reference sequence). This CDR3 is 15 amino acids long. In DNA form, the CDR3 reads TGTGCAACCAGCAGGGACAGGGGGAGCGTTCTTGGCTACACCTTC. Protein: CATSRDRGSVLGYTF.

This clonotype showed up many times. The rearrangement uses TRBV3-1 and TRBJ2-7; the match to TRBD2 covers 8 bases. Germline V gives CDR1 LGHDT, CDR2 YNNKEL (reference sequence). This CDR3 has 15 residues. The junction had 6 bases not matched to a gene; V was cut back by 2 bases and J by 3 bases. CDR3 DNA sequence: TGTGCCAGCAGCCAACAGGGACTAGGGGGCTACGAGCAGTACTTC. Protein: CASSQQGLGGYEQYF.